This paragraph covers one T cell receptor (beta chain) sequence. Its antigen is unidentified. PBMCs provided sorted CD4+ and CD8+ T cells. Germline trimming cut 0 bases from V and 3 bases from J; bases unmatched to any gene: 9. The CDR3 has 17 residues. Germline CDR1 SGHNT, CDR2 YYREEE (reference sequence). This sample is drawn from a study of CD8+ T cells in alopecia areata. Notes on the study in general: Higher clonality than in normal scalp was seen in lesional scalp, especially alopecia totalis/universalis.

The authors extracted RNA and reverse transcribed it into cDNA as the sequencing template. Generated by immunoSEQ multiplex PCR, the TCRdb table keeps only in-frame clones and is missing some. Here the sample spans about 200,000 clones, roughly 56% being singletons. Sequencing was carried out using CD8+ T cells sorted from blood. J is TRBJ2-1 and V is TRBV5-4; 7 bases line up with TRBD1. This clonotype originated in a human donor in good health. CDR3 bases: TGTGCCAGCAGCTTGGTCCCCGACAGGGTAGACTACAATGAGCAGTTCTTC. As protein: CASSLVPDRVDYNEQFF.